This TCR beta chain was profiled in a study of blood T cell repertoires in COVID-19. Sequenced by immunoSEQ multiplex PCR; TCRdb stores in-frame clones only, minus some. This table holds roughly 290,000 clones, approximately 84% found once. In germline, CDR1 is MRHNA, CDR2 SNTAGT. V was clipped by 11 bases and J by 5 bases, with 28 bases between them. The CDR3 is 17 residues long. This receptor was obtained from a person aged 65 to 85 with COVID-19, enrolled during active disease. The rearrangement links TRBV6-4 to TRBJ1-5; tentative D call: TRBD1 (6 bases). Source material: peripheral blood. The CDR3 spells CAPRRTETWGYDQPQHF. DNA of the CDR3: TGTGCCCCTCGTCGGACAGAAACTTGGGGCTACGATCAGCCCCAGCATTTT.